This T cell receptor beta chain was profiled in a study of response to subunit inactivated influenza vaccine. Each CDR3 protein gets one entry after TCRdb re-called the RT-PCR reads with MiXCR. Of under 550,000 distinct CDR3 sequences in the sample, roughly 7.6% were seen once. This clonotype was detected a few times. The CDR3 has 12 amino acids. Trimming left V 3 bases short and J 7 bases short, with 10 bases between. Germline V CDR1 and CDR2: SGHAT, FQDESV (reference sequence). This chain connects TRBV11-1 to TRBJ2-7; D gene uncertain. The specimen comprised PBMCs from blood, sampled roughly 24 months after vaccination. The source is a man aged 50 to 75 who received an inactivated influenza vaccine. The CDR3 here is CASSFSAGEQYF. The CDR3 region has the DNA TGTGCCAGCAGCTTCTCGGCAGGAGAGCAGTACTTC. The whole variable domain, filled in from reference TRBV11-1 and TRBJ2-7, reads EAEVAQSPRYKITEKSQAVAFWCDPISGHATLYWYRQILGQGPELLVQFQDESVVDDSQLPKDRFSAERLKGVDSTLKIQPAELGDSAMYLCASSFSAGEQYFGPGTRLTVT.